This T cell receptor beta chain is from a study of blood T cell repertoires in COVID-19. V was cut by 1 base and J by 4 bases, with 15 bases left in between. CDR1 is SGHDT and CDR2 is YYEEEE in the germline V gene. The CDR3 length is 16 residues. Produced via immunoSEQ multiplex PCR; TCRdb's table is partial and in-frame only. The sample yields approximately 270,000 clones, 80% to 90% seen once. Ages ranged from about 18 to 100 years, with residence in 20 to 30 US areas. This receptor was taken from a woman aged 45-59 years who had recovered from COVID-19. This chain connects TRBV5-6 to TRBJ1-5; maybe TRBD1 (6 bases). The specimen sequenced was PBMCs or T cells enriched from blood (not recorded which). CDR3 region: CASSLWRGPGNQPQHF. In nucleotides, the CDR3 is TGTGCCAGCAGCTTGTGGCGGGGGCCGGGAAATCAGCCCCAGCATTTT.